Listed below are T cell receptor beta chains from one sample, sequenced in a study of early T cells in non-severe SARS-CoV-2 infection. One entry per CDR3 protein, called by TCRdb with MiXCR from the 5' RACE reads. This table holds tens of thousands of distinct CDR3 sequences, less than 7.5% found once. The sequencing here drew on whole blood, taken at baseline. Every receptor here comes from an adult who was a healthcare worker with PCR-confirmed SARS-CoV-2 infection or an uninfected control (not recorded which). CDR3s include the opening cysteine and the closing phenylalanine or tryptophan. Each record gives: J gene, D gene, clone size, V gene, CDR3 DNA, CDR3 protein. A D gene is named only where the DNA matches it firmly. Rows give clone size only sometimes, using once, few, many, or a class for an expanded clone.

j_call: TRBJ1-5; d_call: .; clone_size: many; v_call: TRBV2; cdr3_nt: TGTGCCAGCCGAGCAGATTATCAGCCCCAGCATTTT; cdr3_aa: CASRADYQPQHF
j_call: TRBJ2-1; d_call: .; clone_size: .; v_call: TRBV5-4; cdr3_nt: TGTGCCAGCAGCACAACCGCGGACAATGAGCAGTTCTTC; cdr3_aa: CASSTTADNEQFF
j_call: TRBJ1-1; d_call: .; clone_size: few; v_call: TRBV6-5; cdr3_nt: TGTGCCAGCAGTCGACTGATGAACACTGAAGCTTTCTTT; cdr3_aa: CASSRLMNTEAFF
j_call: TRBJ2-5; d_call: .; clone_size: few; v_call: TRBV11-2; cdr3_nt: TGTGCCAGCAGCTTAGATCACATGGAGACCCAGTACTTC; cdr3_aa: CASSLDHMETQYF
j_call: TRBJ1-2; d_call: .; clone_size: many; v_call: TRBV7-8; cdr3_nt: TGTGCCAGCAGCCCTGGAGGCAGAAACTATGGCTACACCTTC; cdr3_aa: CASSPGGRNYGYTF
j_call: TRBJ2-7; d_call: .; clone_size: many; v_call: TRBV9; cdr3_nt: TGTGCCAGCAGCGTAGAGGTTCTCCCGCGCGAGCAGTACTTC; cdr3_aa: CASSVEVLPREQYF
j_call: TRBJ2-7; d_call: .; clone_size: .; v_call: TRBV12-3/TRBV12-4; cdr3_nt: TGTGCCAGCAGTGGAGCGGGACAGCCACCCTACGAGCAGTACTTC; cdr3_aa: CASSGAGQPPYEQYF
j_call: TRBJ1-2; d_call: .; clone_size: many; v_call: TRBV29-1; cdr3_nt: TGCAGCGTCGATGGGACGGACGGCGTCGGCTACACCTTC; cdr3_aa: CSVDGTDGVGYTF
j_call: TRBJ2-3; d_call: .; clone_size: few; v_call: TRBV7-2; cdr3_nt: TGTGCCAGCAGCTTTCGACTGACAGATACGCAGTATTTT; cdr3_aa: CASSFRLTDTQYF
j_call: TRBJ1-1; d_call: .; clone_size: many; v_call: TRBV7-9; cdr3_nt: TGTGCCAGCACCCCGTCGGTAGTGAACACTGAAGCTTTCTTT; cdr3_aa: CASTPSVVNTEAFF
j_call: TRBJ2-1; d_call: .; clone_size: many; v_call: TRBV24-1; cdr3_nt: TGTGCCACCAGTGAGAGGGCCCCTTACAATGAGCAGTTCTTC; cdr3_aa: CATSERAPYNEQFF
j_call: TRBJ1-5; d_call: TRBD1; clone_size: many; v_call: TRBV12-3/TRBV12-4; cdr3_nt: TGTGCCAGCAGTCAAGACAGGGCGGATCAGCCCCAGCATTTT; cdr3_aa: CASSQDRADQPQHF
j_call: TRBJ1-5; d_call: TRBD1; clone_size: many; v_call: TRBV11-2; cdr3_nt: TGTGCCAGCAGCAGATCGACAGGGGAAGGCCAGCCCCAGCATTTT; cdr3_aa: CASSRSTGEGQPQHF
j_call: TRBJ1-1; d_call: TRBD1; clone_size: few; v_call: TRBV7-8; cdr3_nt: TGTGCCAGCAGCCCCTCCAGGGGGTCAGGCACTGAAGCTTTCTTT; cdr3_aa: CASSPSRGSGTEAFF
j_call: TRBJ2-3; d_call: .; clone_size: many; v_call: TRBV7-3; cdr3_nt: TGTGCCAGCAGCCCCCGAGGGGGAAGCACAGATACGCAGTATTTT; cdr3_aa: CASSPRGGSTDTQYF
j_call: TRBJ2-7; d_call: .; clone_size: .; v_call: TRBV28; cdr3_nt: TGTGCCAGCGGCAAAGAAGCTTACGAGCAGTACTTC; cdr3_aa: CASGKEAYEQYF
j_call: TRBJ1-6; d_call: .; clone_size: .; v_call: TRBV5-1; cdr3_nt: TGCGCCAGCAGCGACGGTAATTCACCCCTCCACTTT; cdr3_aa: CASSDGNSPLHF
j_call: TRBJ1-2; d_call: .; clone_size: .; v_call: TRBV20-1; cdr3_nt: TGCAGTGCTAGAGGACAGAGGGTTCACACCTTC; cdr3_aa: CSARGQRVHTF
j_call: TRBJ2-3; d_call: .; clone_size: many; v_call: TRBV7-2; cdr3_nt: TGTGCCAGCAGCTTCCACCGCGATACGCAGTATTTT; cdr3_aa: CASSFHRDTQYF
j_call: TRBJ1-5; d_call: .; clone_size: .; v_call: TRBV6-1; cdr3_nt: TGTGCCAGCACCGGGACAAGGGTCAATCAGCCCCAGCATTTT; cdr3_aa: CASTGTRVNQPQHF
j_call: TRBJ1-6; d_call: .; clone_size: few; v_call: TRBV6-1; cdr3_nt: TGTGCCAGCAGTGAAGCGTCAGGAACCTTTAATTCACCCCTCCACTTT; cdr3_aa: CASSEASGTFNSPLHF
j_call: TRBJ1-1; d_call: .; clone_size: many; v_call: TRBV7-2; cdr3_nt: TGTGCCAGCAGCTTGACGGGGCAGCGGACTGAAGCTTTCTTT; cdr3_aa: CASSLTGQRTEAFF
j_call: TRBJ2-5; d_call: .; clone_size: many; v_call: TRBV12-3/TRBV12-4; cdr3_nt: TGTGCCAGCAGTTCTCCTACGGGGGGCGGTGAGACCCAGTACTTC; cdr3_aa: CASSSPTGGGETQYF
j_call: TRBJ1-1; d_call: TRBD1; clone_size: many; v_call: TRBV19; cdr3_nt: TGTGCCAGTACCGAAACAGGGGGGAGAGCTGAAGCTTTCTTT; cdr3_aa: CASTETGGRAEAFF
j_call: TRBJ2-5; d_call: .; clone_size: many; v_call: TRBV5-1; cdr3_nt: TGCGCCAGCAGCTTCAGGGCCGCGGTACTCCAAGAGACCCAGTACTTC; cdr3_aa: CASSFRAAVLQETQYF
j_call: TRBJ2-5; d_call: .; clone_size: many; v_call: TRBV7-8; cdr3_nt: TGTGCCAGCAGCCTGCTACAATTCGGGACCCAGTACTTC; cdr3_aa: CASSLLQFGTQYF
j_call: TRBJ2-1; d_call: .; clone_size: few; v_call: TRBV20-1; cdr3_nt: TGCAGTGCTAGTTACTGGAGGTCCTACAATGAGCAGTTCTTC; cdr3_aa: CSASYWRSYNEQFF